The subject of this entry is one TCR beta chain. TCR beta CDR3 amplified by multiplex PCR from roughly 1,100 ng genomic DNA. Sequenced by immunoSEQ multiplex PCR; TCRdb stores in-frame clones only, minus some. Recorded for this sample: around 44,000 clones. This record comes from a study of T cells in women clearing cervical HPV infection. The sample was blood buffy coat. The clonotype originates from a woman aged 18 to 75 with a cervical HPV16 infection that either progressed to CIN3+ or cleared (not recorded which).

The CDR3 loop reads CASSPGQGSAGYTF. The CDR3 bases that were read are TGTGCCAGCAGCCCGGGACAGGGGTCGGCTGGC. The chain carries TRBV7-9 and TRBJ1-2, with 10 positions matching TRBD1. The read falls 3 residues short of the CDR3 end, and the missing part is taken from the germline J gene. Germline V lookup: CDR1 SEHNR, CDR2 FQNEAQ (reference sequence). The CDR3 has 14 residues. Germline trimming cut 5 bases from V and 7 bases from J; bases unmatched to any gene: 7.